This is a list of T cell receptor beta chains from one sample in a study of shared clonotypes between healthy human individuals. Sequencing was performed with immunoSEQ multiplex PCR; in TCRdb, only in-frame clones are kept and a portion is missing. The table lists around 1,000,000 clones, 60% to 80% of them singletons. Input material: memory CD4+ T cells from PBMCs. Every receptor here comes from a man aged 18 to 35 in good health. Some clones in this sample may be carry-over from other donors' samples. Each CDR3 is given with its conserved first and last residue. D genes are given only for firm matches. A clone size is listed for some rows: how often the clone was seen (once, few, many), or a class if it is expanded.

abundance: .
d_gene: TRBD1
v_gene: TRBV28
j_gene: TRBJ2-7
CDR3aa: CASSFGTAYEQYF
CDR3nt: TGTGCCAGCAGTTTCGGGACAGCCTACGAGCAGTACTTC

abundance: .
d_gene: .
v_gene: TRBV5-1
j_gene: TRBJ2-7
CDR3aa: CASSLGPMITTYEQYF
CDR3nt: TGCGCCAGCAGCTTGGGGCCGATGATAACCACCTACGAGCAGTACTTC

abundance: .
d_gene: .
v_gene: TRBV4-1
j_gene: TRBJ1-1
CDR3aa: CASSQDGAGKAFF
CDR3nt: TGCGCCAGCAGCCAAGATGGGGCTGGGAAAGCTTTCTTT

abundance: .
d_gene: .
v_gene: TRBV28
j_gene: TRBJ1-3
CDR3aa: CASSPDRMGNTIYF
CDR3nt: TGTGCCAGCAGTCCAGACCGGATGGGGAACACCATATATTTT

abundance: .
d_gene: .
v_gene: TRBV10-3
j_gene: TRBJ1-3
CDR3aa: CAISKNRDVTGNTIYF
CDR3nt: TGTGCCATCAGTAAGAACCGGGACGTCACTGGAAACACCATATATTTT

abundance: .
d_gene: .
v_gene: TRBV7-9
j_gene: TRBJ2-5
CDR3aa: CASSELDKSGFQETQYF
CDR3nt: TGTGCCAGCAGCGAACTGGACAAATCCGGGTTTCAGGAGACCCAGTACTTC

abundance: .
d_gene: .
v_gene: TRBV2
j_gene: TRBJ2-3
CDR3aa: CASSEVGTSTDTQYF
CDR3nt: TGTGCCAGCAGTGAAGTGGGTACTAGCACAGATACGCAGTATTTT

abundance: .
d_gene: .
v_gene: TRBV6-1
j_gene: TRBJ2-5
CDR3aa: CASMEAPHGTQYF
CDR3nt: TGTGCCAGCATGGAAGCTCCTCACGGGACCCAGTACTTC

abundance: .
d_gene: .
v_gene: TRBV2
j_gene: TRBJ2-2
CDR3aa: CASRKDGDTGELFF
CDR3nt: TGTGCCAGCAGGAAGGACGGAGACACCGGGGAGCTGTTTTTT

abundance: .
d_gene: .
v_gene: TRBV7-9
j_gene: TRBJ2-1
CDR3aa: CASSPRGDSSYNEQFF
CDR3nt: TGTGCCAGCAGCCCCCGGGGGGACAGTTCCTACAATGAGCAGTTCTTC

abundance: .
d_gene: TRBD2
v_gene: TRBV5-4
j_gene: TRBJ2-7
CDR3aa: CASSLDRTSSPYEQYF
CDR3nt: TGTGCCAGCAGCTTGGATAGGACTAGCAGCCCCTACGAGCAGTACTTC

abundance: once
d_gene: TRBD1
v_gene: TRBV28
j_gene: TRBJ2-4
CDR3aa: CASCKTGAKNIQYF
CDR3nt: TGTGCCAGCTGCAAGACAGGGGCCAAAAACATTCAGTACTTC

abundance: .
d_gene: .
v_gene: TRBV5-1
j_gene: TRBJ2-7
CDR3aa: CASSLGQQPRYEQYF
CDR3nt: TGCGCCAGCAGCTTGGGACAGCAACCCCGCTACGAGCAGTACTTC

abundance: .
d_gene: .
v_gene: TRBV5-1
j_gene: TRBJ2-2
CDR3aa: CASSLEGAGELFF
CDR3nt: TGCGCCAGCAGCTTGGAAGGGGCCGGGGAGCTGTTTTTT

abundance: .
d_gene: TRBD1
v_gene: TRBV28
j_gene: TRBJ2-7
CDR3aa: CASSDAGDRGSSYEQYF
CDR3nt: TGTGCCAGCAGTGACGCCGGGGACAGGGGAAGCTCCTACGAGCAGTACTTC

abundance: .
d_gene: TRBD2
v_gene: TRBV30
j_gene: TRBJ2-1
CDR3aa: CAWMSGGFYNEQFF
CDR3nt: TGTGCCTGGATGAGCGGGGGGTTCTACAATGAGCAGTTCTTC

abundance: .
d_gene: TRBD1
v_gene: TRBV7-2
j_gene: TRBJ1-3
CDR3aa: CASSLDRAGGNTIYF
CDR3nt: TGTGCCAGCAGCTTGGACAGGGCCGGCGGAAACACCATATATTTT

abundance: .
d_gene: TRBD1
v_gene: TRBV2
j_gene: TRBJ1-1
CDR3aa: CASSGRNRGLTEAFF
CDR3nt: TGTGCCAGCAGTGGAAGAAACAGGGGGCTGACTGAAGCTTTCTTT

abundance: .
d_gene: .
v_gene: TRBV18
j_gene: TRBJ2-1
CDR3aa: CASSPPGKTYNEQFF
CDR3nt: TGTGCCAGCTCCCCGCCGGGGAAGACCTACAATGAGCAGTTCTTC

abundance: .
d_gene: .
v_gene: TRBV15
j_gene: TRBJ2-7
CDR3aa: CATSRDTGYEQYF
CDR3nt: TGTGCCACCAGCAGAGATACAGGTTACGAGCAGTACTTC

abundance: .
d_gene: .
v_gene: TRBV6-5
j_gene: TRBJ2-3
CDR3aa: CASSRSNTDTQYF
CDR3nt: TGTGCCAGCAGCCGGTCCAACACAGATACGCAGTATTTT

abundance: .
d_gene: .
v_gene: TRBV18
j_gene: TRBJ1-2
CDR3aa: CASSPGGDYGYTF
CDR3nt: TGTGCCAGCTCACCAGGCGGTGACTATGGCTACACCTTC

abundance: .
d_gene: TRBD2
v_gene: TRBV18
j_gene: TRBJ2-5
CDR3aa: CASSRPLLAGGVQETQYF
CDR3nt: TGTGCCAGCTCCCGCCCCTTACTAGCGGGAGGCGTCCAAGAGACCCAGTACTTC

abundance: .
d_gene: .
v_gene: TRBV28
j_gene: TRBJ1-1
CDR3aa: CASSYQNTEAFF
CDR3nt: TGTGCCAGCAGTTATCAGAACACTGAAGCTTTCTTT

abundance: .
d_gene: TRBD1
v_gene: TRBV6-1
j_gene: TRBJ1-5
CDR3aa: CASRQGAYQPQHF
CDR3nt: TGTGCCAGCAGACAGGGGGCTTATCAGCCCCAGCATTTT

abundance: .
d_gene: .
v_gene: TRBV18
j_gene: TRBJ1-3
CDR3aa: CASSPTQGGGNTIYF
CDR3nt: TGTGCCAGCTCACCAACCCAGGGAGGTGGAAACACCATATATTTT

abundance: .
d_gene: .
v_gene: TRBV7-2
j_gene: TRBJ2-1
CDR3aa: CASSLAGVPYNEQFF
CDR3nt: TGTGCCAGCAGCTTAGCGGGAGTTCCCTACAATGAGCAGTTCTTC

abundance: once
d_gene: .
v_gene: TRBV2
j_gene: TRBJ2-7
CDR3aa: CASSSWDQSYEQYF
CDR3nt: TGTGCCAGCAGTTCCTGGGACCAGTCCTACGAGCAGTACTTC

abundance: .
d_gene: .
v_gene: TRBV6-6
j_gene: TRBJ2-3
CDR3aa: CASSLLRESDTQYF
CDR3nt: TGTGCCAGCAGTCTACTCAGGGAGTCAGATACGCAGTATTTT

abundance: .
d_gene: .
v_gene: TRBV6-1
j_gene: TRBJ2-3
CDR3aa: CASSEAGLGGTDTQYF
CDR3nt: TGTGCCAGCAGTGAAGCGGGGTTGGGGGGCACAGATACGCAGTATTTT

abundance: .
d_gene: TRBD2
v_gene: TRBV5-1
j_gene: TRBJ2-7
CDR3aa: CASSPGGFIWEQYF
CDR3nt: TGCGCCAGCAGCCCGGGGGGGTTTATTTGGGAGCAGTACTTC

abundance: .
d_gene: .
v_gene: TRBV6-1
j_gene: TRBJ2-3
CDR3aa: CASSEVWGADTQYF
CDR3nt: TGTGCCAGCAGTGAAGTTTGGGGGGCAGATACGCAGTATTTT

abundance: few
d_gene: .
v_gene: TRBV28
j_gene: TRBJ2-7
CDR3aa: CASSFVYWQSSYEQYF
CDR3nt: TGTGCCAGCAGTTTTGTTTATTGGCAGTCGTCCTACGAGCAGTACTTC

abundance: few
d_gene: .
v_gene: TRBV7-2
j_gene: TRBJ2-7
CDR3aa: CASSLAGGTAYEQYF
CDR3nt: TGTGCCAGCAGCTTAGCGGGAGGGACAGCCTACGAGCAGTACTTC

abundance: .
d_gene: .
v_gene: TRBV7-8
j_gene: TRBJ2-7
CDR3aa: CASSLETAGSVYEQYF
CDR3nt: TGTGCCAGCAGCTTAGAGACGGCGGGATCCGTCTACGAGCAGTACTTC

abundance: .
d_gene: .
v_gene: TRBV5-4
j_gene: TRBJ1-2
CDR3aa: CASSYTGTYTF
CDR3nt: TGTGCCAGCAGCTATACAGGGACCTACACCTTC

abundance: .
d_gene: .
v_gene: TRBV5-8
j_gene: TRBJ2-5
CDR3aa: CASSPPSETQYF
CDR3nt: TGTGCCAGCAGCCCCCCATCCGAGACCCAGTACTTC

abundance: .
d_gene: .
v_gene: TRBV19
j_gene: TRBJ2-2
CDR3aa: CASSNQGNSGELFF
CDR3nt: TGTGCCAGTAGTAATCAGGGGAATTCCGGGGAGCTGTTTTTT

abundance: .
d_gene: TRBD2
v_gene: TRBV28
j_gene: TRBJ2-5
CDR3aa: CASSPYLSGSRETQYF
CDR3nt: TGTGCCAGCAGTCCCTACCTTAGCGGGAGCAGAGAGACCCAGTACTTC

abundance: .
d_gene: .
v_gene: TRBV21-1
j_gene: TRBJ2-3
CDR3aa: CASSKAVTDTQYF
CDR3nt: TGTGCCAGCAGCAAAGCTGTCACAGATACGCAGTATTTT

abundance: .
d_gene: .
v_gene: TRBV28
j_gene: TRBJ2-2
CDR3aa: CASKGWGRENTGELFF
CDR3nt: TGTGCCAGCAAAGGATGGGGCAGAGAAAACACCGGGGAGCTGTTTTTT

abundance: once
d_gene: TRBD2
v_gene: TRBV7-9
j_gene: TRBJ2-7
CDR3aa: CASSLGLAGGYSYEQYF
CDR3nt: TGTGCCAGCAGCTTGGGACTAGCGGGTGGGTACTCCTACGAGCAGTACTTC

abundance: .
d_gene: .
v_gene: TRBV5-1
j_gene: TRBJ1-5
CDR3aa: CASSLDGRGNQPQHF
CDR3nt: TGCGCCAGCAGCTTGGACGGGAGGGGCAATCAGCCCCAGCATTTT

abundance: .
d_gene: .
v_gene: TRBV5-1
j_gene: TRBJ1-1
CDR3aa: CASSFSGTEAFF
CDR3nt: TGCGCCAGCAGCTTCTCGGGTACTGAAGCTTTCTTT

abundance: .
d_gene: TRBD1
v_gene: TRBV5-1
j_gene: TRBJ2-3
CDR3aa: CASSSIVDRADTDTQYF
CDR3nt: TGCGCCAGCAGCTCAATCGTCGACAGGGCCGACACAGATACGCAGTATTTT

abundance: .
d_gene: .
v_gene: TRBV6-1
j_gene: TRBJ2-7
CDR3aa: CASTPFGGASYEQYF
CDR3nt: TGTGCCAGCACCCCCTTCGGGGGAGCTTCCTACGAGCAGTACTTC

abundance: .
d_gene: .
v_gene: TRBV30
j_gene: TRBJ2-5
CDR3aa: CAWAHGTQETQYF
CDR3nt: TGTGCCTGGGCCCACGGGACCCAAGAGACCCAGTACTTC

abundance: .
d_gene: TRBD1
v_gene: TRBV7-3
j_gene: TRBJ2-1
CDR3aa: CASSLFGQGEQFF
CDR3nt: TGTGCCAGCAGCTTATTCGGACAGGGGGAGCAGTTCTTC

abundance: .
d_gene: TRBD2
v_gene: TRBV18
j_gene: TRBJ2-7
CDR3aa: CASSPPDGRASYEQYF
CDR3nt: TGTGCCAGCTCACCACCGGACGGGAGGGCCTCCTACGAGCAGTACTTC

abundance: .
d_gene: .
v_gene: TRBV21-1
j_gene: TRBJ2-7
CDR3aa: CASSKKPSGTTYEQYF
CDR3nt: TGTGCCAGCAGCAAAAAACCCTCCGGGACAACATACGAGCAGTACTTC

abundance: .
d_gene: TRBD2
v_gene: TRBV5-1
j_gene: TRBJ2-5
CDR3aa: CASSPPTSVQETQYF
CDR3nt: TGCGCCAGCAGCCCGCCCACTAGCGTCCAAGAGACCCAGTACTTC

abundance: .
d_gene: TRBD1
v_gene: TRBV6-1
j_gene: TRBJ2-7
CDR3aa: CASSVYSRQGAREQYF
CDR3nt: TGTGCCAGCAGTGTTTATTCCCGACAGGGGGCGCGCGAGCAGTACTTC

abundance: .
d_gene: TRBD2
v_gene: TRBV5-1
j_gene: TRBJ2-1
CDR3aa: CASSTGLAGGYNEQFF
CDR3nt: TGCGCCAGCAGCACGGGACTAGCGGGAGGGTACAATGAGCAGTTCTTC

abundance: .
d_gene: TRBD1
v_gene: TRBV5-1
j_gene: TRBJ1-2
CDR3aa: CASSYGQGANYGYTF
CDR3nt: TGCGCCAGCAGCTACGGACAGGGGGCAAACTATGGCTACACCTTC